A single sample is the source of the 23 T cell receptor beta chains below, sequenced in a study of OX40 agonist ivuxolimab in advanced cancers. Sequencing was performed with immunoSEQ multiplex PCR; in TCRdb, only in-frame clones are kept and a portion is missing. Among 50,000 to 55,000 clones listed, 80% to 90% were seen once. Material: CD4+ or CD8+ T cells sorted from blood, obtained in a trial of the OX40 agonist ivuxolimab. The source is an adult with an advanced solid tumor such as melanoma, head and neck, liver or kidney cancer.

The chain has TRBV6-1 and TRBJ2-7; TRBD1 matches 7 bases. This CDR3 is 16 amino acids long. Germline V gene data show CDR1 as MNHNS and CDR2 as SASEGT. Trimming at V came to 3 bases and at J to 0 bases, leaving 8 bases not matched to a gene. The CDR3 sequence is CASSDRQGRTSYEQYF. DNA for the CDR3: TGTGCCAGCAGTGATCGACAGGGCCGAACCTCCTACGAGCAGTACTTC.

This clone was seen just once. The V and J genes are TRBV28 and TRBJ1-4, with D tentatively TRBD1 (5 bases). The CDR3 is 13 residues long. V lost 7 bases, J lost 6 bases, and 12 bases lay in between. Per germline, CDR1 MDHEN and CDR2 SYDVKM. CDR3 residues: CASIQGGDEKLFF. In DNA form, the CDR3 reads TGTGCCAGCATCCAGGGAGGCGATGAAAAACTGTTTTTT. Complete variable domain (other parts from reference TRBV28 and TRBJ1-4): DVKVTQSSRYLVKRTGEKVFLECVQDMDHENMFWYRQDPGLGLRLIYFSYDVKMKEKGDIPEGYSVSREKKERFSLILESASTNQTSMYLCASIQGGDEKLFFGSGTQLSVL.

The rearrangement joins TRBV6-5 to TRBJ1-3; TRBD1 aligns across 8 bases. The CDR3 runs 13 residues. The V and J ends lost 4 bases and 7 bases, in that order; junction bases with no gene match: 3. Germline CDR1 and CDR2: MNHEY and SVGAGI. CDR3 amino acids: CASSSTGGNTIYF. CDR3 nucleotide sequence: TGTGCCAGCAGTTCTACAGGGGGGAACACCATATATTTT.

This chain connects TRBV27 to TRBJ1-1; D might be TRBD1 (5 bases). V lost 6 bases to trimming and J lost 2 bases, with 13 bases between them. The CDR3 loop spans 14 amino acids. The V gene's germline CDR1 is MNHEY and CDR2 SMNVEV (reference sequence). The CDR3 region is CASSRRGGNTEAFF. The CDR3 DNA reads TGTGCCAGCAGCCGTCGCGGGGGAAACACTGAAGCTTTCTTT.

This chain links TRBV19 with TRBJ2-5, with D unresolved. Germline loops: CDR1 LNHDA, CDR2 SQIVND (reference sequence). V was pared by 4 bases and J by 4 bases, with 7 bases between. The CDR3 loop spans 12 amino acids. The CDR3 loop is CASSNRPETQYF. The CDR3 bases are TGTGCCAGTAGTAACAGACCAGAGACCCAGTACTTC. Supplemented by reference TRBV19 and TRBJ2-5, the full variable domain reads DGGITQSPKYLFRKEGQNVTLSCEQNLNHDAMYWYRQDPGQGLRLIYYSQIVNDFQKGDIAEGYSVSREKKESFPLTVTSAQKNPTAFYLCASSNRPETQYFGPGTRLLVL.

This clone was counted a single time. J is TRBJ2-5 and V is TRBV11-2, with a tentative D call TRBD1 (7 bases). The V end was cut by 3 bases, the J end by 5 bases, with 19 bases between. The CDR3 sequence is 16 residues long. CDR1 is SGHAT, CDR2 FQNNGV, per germline. DNA of the CDR3: TGTGCCAGCAGCTTGGAGGGATACCCGGACAGGGAGACCCAGTACTTC. Translating it yields CASSLEGYPDRETQYF.

This sequence joins TRBV7-2 and TRBJ2-2, with D unresolved. The CDR3 is 14 amino acids. Germline V CDR1 and CDR2: SGHTA, FQGNSA. Trimming took off 5 bases at V and 2 bases at J, with 9 bases between the two ends. DNA for the CDR3: TGTGCCAGCAGCCCCTCGGCCAACACCGGGGAGCTGTTTTTT. Translated, it gives CASSPSANTGELFF.

The chain's CDR3 is CASSQDEGGSGNTIYF. The CDR3 nucleotides are TGTGCCAGCAGCCAAGACGAGGGAGGCTCTGGAAACACCATATATTTT. The chain recombines TRBV4-2 with TRBJ1-3; no firm D call. Trimming left V 0 bases short and J 0 bases short, with 9 bases between. Looked up from germline, CDR1 is LGHNA and CDR2 is YNFKEQ. CDR3 length: 16 residues.

The chain employs TRBV2 and TRBJ2-1, with 8 bases aligning to TRBD1. The V and J ends lost 10 bases and 6 bases, in that order; junction bases with no gene match: 14. Germline V gives CDR1 SNHLY, CDR2 FYNNEI. CDR3 length: 15 residues. CDR3 DNA: TGTGCCACCCGGACAGGGTCGTCCCAACCCAATGAGCAGTTCTTC. Residues: CATRTGSSQPNEQFF. The complete variable domain, with remaining parts taken from reference TRBV2 and TRBJ2-1, reads EPEVTQTPSHQVTQMGQEVILRCVPISNHLYFYWYRQILGQKVEFLVSFYNNEISEKSEIFDDQFSVERPDGSNFTLKIRSTKLEDSAMYFCATRTGSSQPNEQFFGPGTRLTVL.

The chain links TRBV19 to TRBJ1-1; D gene ambiguous. The CDR3 length is 11 residues. Germline V gives CDR1 LNHDA, CDR2 SQIVND (reference sequence). The ends were cut back, 3 bases at V and 3 bases at J, with 2 bases in the middle. The CDR3 sequence is CASSIHTEAFF. CDR3 coding DNA: TGTGCCAGTAGTATCCACACTGAAGCTTTCTTT.

The chain employs TRBV6-5 and TRBJ2-5, with D perhaps matching TRBD1 (5 bases). The length of the CDR3 is 15 residues. The ends were cut back, 0 bases at V and 2 bases at J, with 10 bases in the middle. Per germline, CDR1 MNHEY and CDR2 SVGAGI. CDR3 sequence (DNA): TGTGCCAGCAGTTACTCGGGGCTTCTACAAGAGACCCAGTACTTC. This codes for CASSYSGLLQETQYF.

The chain has TRBV28 and TRBJ1-2, with D perhaps matching TRBD1 (6 bases). V was cut by 7 bases and J by 2 bases, with 8 bases left in between. The CDR3 extends over 12 amino acids. Germline V gives CDR1 MDHEN, CDR2 SYDVKM. The CDR3 protein is CASTGVNYGYTF. The CDR3 DNA reads TGTGCCAGCACAGGGGTGAACTATGGCTACACCTTC.

This chain joins TRBV5-6 and TRBJ1-4; D not resolved. This CDR3 is built from 15 residues. The V end lost 1 base, the J end lost 3 bases, and 10 bases lay between the germline ends. Germline V gene lookup returns CDR1 SGHDT and CDR2 YYEEEE. As DNA, the CDR3 is TGTGCCAGCAGCTTGTCTGGTCAGCCTAATGAAAAACTGTTTTTT. Protein: CASSLSGQPNEKLFF.

The J gene is TRBJ2-1, the V gene TRBV11-1, with TRBD1 as a possible D gene (7 bases). Trimming removed 1 base from V and 3 bases from J, with 10 bases in between. Germline CDR1 SGHAT, CDR2 FQDESV (reference sequence). The CDR3 is 15 residues long. In nucleotides, the CDR3 is TGTGCCAGCAGCTTAGACAGGGGAGGCTACAATGAGCAGTTCTTC. It translates to CASSLDRGGYNEQFF.

The chain joins TRBV5-4 to TRBJ1-2; D unclear. Trimming pared 1 base from V and 8 bases from J, leaving 21 bases between. Germline V CDR1 and CDR2: SGHNT, YYREEE (reference sequence). The CDR3 consists of 16 residues. CDR3 bases: TGTGCCAGCAGCTTGCCCCACGCAGCAGGCCGTTTAGGCTACACCTTC. It yields the protein CASSLPHAAGRLGYTF.

This clone was recorded a few times. V gene TRBV6-5 combines with J gene TRBJ2-7; D could derive from TRBD1 or TRBD2 (7 bases each). Germline CDR1 is MNHEY and CDR2 is SVGAGI. The CDR3 loop spans 15 amino acids. V was clipped by 2 bases and J by 4 bases, with 15 bases between them. The CDR3 DNA is TGTGCCAGCAGTTACAGCGGGACAGACGAATACGAGCAGTACTTC. It specifies CASSYSGTDEYEQYF.

The gene calls are TRBV30 and TRBJ2-2; 7 positions agree with TRBD1. With 3 bases clipped from V and 3 bases from J, the junction kept 4 bases outside the gene matches. The CDR3 has 14 residues. The germline V gene encodes CDR1 GTSNPN and CDR2 SVGIG (reference sequence). The CDR3 DNA follows: TGTGCCTGGAGAAAGGGACAGTACACCGGGGAGCTGTTTTTT. Its protein is CAWRKGQYTGELFF. The entire variable domain, with the rest obtained from reference TRBV30 and TRBJ2-2, is as follows: SQTIHQWPATLVQPVGSPLSLECTVEGTSNPNLYWYRQAAGRGLQLLFYSVGIGQISSEVPQNLSASRPQDRQFILSSKKLLLSDSGFYLCAWRKGQYTGELFFGEGSRLTVL.

The chain links TRBV4-3 to TRBJ2-7, with D hard to call. The CDR3 loop spans 14 amino acids. Germline V gene data show CDR1 as LGHNA and CDR2 as YSLEER. V dropped 4 bases and J dropped 3 bases, with 13 bases sitting between them. The CDR3 coding sequence is TGCGCCAGCAGCCTCCACGCGTATAACTACGAGCAGTACTTC. Amino acid sequence: CASSLHAYNYEQYF.

This clone occurred a few times. The genes are TRBV19 and TRBJ1-5; 8 positions match TRBD1. CDR1 is LNHDA and CDR2 is SQIVND in the germline V gene (reference sequence). With V trimmed by 5 bases and J by 5 bases, 8 bases remained unmatched. This CDR3 comprises 15 residues. CDR3: CASSADRGPYQPQHF. DNA for the CDR3: TGTGCCAGTAGTGCAGACAGGGGCCCGTATCAGCCCCAGCATTTT. The full variable domain, completed using reference TRBV19 and TRBJ1-5, is DGGITQSPKYLFRKEGQNVTLSCEQNLNHDAMYWYRQDPGQGLRLIYYSQIVNDFQKGDIAEGYSVSREKKESFPLTVTSAQKNPTAFYLCASSADRGPYQPQHFGDGTRLSIL.

The J gene is TRBJ2-5, the V gene TRBV29-1; D unclear. This CDR3 is built from 11 residues. V lost 0 bases, J lost 4 bases, and 3 bases lay in between. Per the germline V gene, CDR1 is SQVTM and CDR2 is ANQGSEA. CDR3 coding DNA: TGCAGCGTTGAAGAGTCAGAGACCCAGTACTTC. Residues: CSVEESETQYF.

The table lists this clone with a count of one. This chain links TRBV7-9 with TRBJ2-2; the D gene is possibly TRBD2 (6 bases). V lost 10 bases, J lost 0 bases, and 18 bases lay in between. Germline CDR1 reads SEHNR; CDR2 reads FQNEAQ (reference sequence). This CDR3 has 16 residues. DNA of the CDR3: TGTGCCACGTTAGCAGCGGGCAGAGCGAACACCGGGGAGCTGTTTTTT. It translates to CATLAAGRANTGELFF.

This chain links TRBV6-1 with TRBJ1-5; 10 bases are shared with TRBD1. This CDR3 is built from 15 residues. Germline assignment: CDR1 MNHNS and CDR2 SASEGT. Trimming removed 7 bases from V and 5 bases from J; junction bases left unmatched: 8. The CDR3 here is CASTIGTGDHQPQHF. As DNA, the CDR3 is TGTGCCAGCACCATAGGGACAGGGGACCATCAGCCCCAGCATTTT.

The J gene is TRBJ2-7, the V gene TRBV2; 8 bases are shared with TRBD2. Germline lookup yields CDR1 SNHLY and CDR2 FYNNEI. The CDR3 consists of 13 residues. Trimming cost V 5 bases and J 2 bases; bases outside gene matches: 2. Here the CDR3 DNA reads TGTGCCAGCAGTCCGGGGGGGCCCTACGAGCAGTACTTC. It encodes CASSPGGPYEQYF.